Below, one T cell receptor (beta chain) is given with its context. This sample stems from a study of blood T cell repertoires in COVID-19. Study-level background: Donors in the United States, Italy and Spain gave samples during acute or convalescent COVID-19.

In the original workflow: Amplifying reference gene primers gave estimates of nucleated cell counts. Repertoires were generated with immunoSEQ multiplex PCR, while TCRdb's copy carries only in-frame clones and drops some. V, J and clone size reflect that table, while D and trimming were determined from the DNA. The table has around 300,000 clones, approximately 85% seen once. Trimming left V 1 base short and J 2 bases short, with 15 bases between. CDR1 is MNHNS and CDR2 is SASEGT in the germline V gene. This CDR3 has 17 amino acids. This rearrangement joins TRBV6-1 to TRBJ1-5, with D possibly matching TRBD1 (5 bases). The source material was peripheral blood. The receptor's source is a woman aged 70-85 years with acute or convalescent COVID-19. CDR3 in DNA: TGTGCCAGCAGTGAAGTAGGTGGGGGGGTTGGCAATCAGCCCCAGCATTTT. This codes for CASSEVGGGVGNQPQHF.